The source of this T cell receptor (beta chain) is a study of T cell responses to AZD1222 COVID-19 vaccine. Trimming removed 6 bases at V and 6 bases at J, with 17 bases between. The CDR3 is 14 residues long. Germline assignment: CDR1 MNHEY and CDR2 SVGAGI. Sequencing was performed with immunoSEQ multiplex PCR; in TCRdb, only in-frame clones are kept and a portion is missing. The table includes some 100,000 clones, approximately 91% detected once. The sequenced sample was peripheral blood, obtained on day 0 of AZD1222 vaccination. J is TRBJ1-2 and V is TRBV6-5, with D uncertain. This sequence originates from an adult in good health. This CDR3 reads CASRGSYPSHGYTF. The CDR3 DNA sequence: TGTGCCAGCAGAGGATCTTACCCCTCCCATGGCTACACCTTC.